This T cell receptor beta chain was identified during a study of response to subunit inactivated influenza vaccine. General observations from the study: Authors suggested each seasonal flu vaccination may recruit only limited numbers of new T cells.

TCRdb itself ran the RT-PCR reads through MiXCR, one entry per CDR3 protein. The table includes 550,000 to 800,000 distinct CDR3 sequences, 15% to 17% detected once. The length of the CDR3 is 15 residues. Per the germline V gene, CDR1 is SGHVS and CDR2 is FQNEAQ. Losses at the gene ends were 1 base for V and 4 bases for J; bases not matched to a gene: 3. Turning to this clonotype: Its specificity is unknown.

The J gene is TRBJ1-1, the V gene TRBV7-8, with 10 positions matching TRBD1. The material was PBMCs from blood, obtained 12 days after vaccination. The sequence was collected from a man in his fifties or sixties who received an inactivated influenza vaccine. The DNA of the CDR3 is TGTGCCAGCAGCTTAGTCAGGACAGGGGGCACTGAAGCTTTCTTT. It translates to CASSLVRTGGTEAFF.